The next 22 T cell receptor beta chains were all read from a single sample in a study of CD8 T cells in Susac syndrome. RNA totalling roughly 0.5 to 1 ug underwent reverse transcription with random hexamers. TCRdb passed the immunoSEQ multiplex PCR reads through MiXCR, listing each CDR3 protein once. The table lists hundreds of thousands of distinct CDR3 sequences, roughly 85% of them singletons. Sequenced input: CD8+ T cells from PBMCs. All receptors come from a human donor with multiple sclerosis.

The V gene is TRBV20-1, the J gene TRBJ1-2; TRBD1 matches 9 bases. This CDR3 contains 16 residues. The V gene end was trimmed by 1 base and the J gene end by 2 bases; junction bases not matched to a gene: 8. Germline-derived CDR1 and CDR2 are DFQATT and SNEGSKA (reference sequence). The CDR3 region has the DNA TGCAGTGCTAGAGGTTATCTACAGGGGGCGAACTATGGCTACACCTTC. It is translated as CSARGYLQGANYGYTF.

The CDR3 DNA reads as TGTGCCAGCAGTCCTACCAGCGGTAGGGCCAATTACAATGAGCAGTTCTTC. Amino acid sequence: CASSPTSGRANYNEQFF. This chain connects TRBV7-9 to TRBJ2-1, with D maybe TRBD2 (5 bases). This CDR3 region has 17 residues. Germline CDR1 and CDR2: SEHNR and FQNEAQ (reference sequence). Trimming took off 6 bases at V and 4 bases at J, with 22 bases between the two ends.

The chain uses TRBV24-1 and TRBJ2-5, with D uncertain. The CDR3 extends over 12 amino acids. The ends were cut back, 2 bases at V and 4 bases at J, with 4 bases in the middle. Germline V gene sequence: CDR1 KGHDR, CDR2 SFDVKD. The CDR3 DNA follows: TGTGCCACCAGTGATTGGGGAGAGACCCAGTACTTC. It specifies CATSDWGETQYF.

The chain has TRBV6-2 or TRBV6-3 and TRBJ2-7; the match to TRBD2 covers 7 bases. CDR1 and CDR2 from the germline V gene are MNHEY and SVGEGT. The junction had 14 bases not matched to a gene; V was cut back by 6 bases and J by 6 bases. There are 15 residues in the CDR3. CDR3 bases: TGTGCCAGCAGCTCCTACCAGCGGGACGTCGGCGAGCAGTACTTC. Encoded protein: CASSSYQRDVGEQYF.

V is TRBV9 and J is TRBJ2-7, with TRBD2 matching over 13 bases. The ends lost 0 bases at V and 1 base at J; junction bases unmatched: 7. Germline CDR1 reads SGDLS; CDR2 reads YYNGEE. The CDR3 runs to 18 residues. The CDR3 coding sequence is TGTGCCAGCAGCGTAGGTAAAGGACTAGCGGGAGCGTCCTACGAGCAGTACTTC. Protein sequence: CASSVGKGLAGASYEQYF.

The chain has TRBV6-2 or TRBV6-3 and TRBJ2-3, with D perhaps TRBD1 (8 bases). Germline lookup yields CDR1 MNHEY and CDR2 SVGEGT. The CDR3 contains 19 residues. Trimming removed 6 bases from V and 7 bases from J, with 32 bases in between. The CDR3 sequence: CASSIPGTGATSGKNTQYF. The DNA of the CDR3 is TGTGCCAGCAGCATCCCCGGGACAGGCGCGACCAGCGGGAAGAATACGCAGTATTTT.

In its sample, this clonotype was seen a few times. The chain uses TRBV6-2 or TRBV6-3 and TRBJ2-7; 9 bases align to TRBD1. V gave up 8 bases and J gave up 3 bases; unmatched junction bases: 2. Germline V gene lookup returns CDR1 MNHEY and CDR2 SVGEGT. The CDR3 runs 12 residues. In nucleotides, the CDR3 is TGTGCCAGCCTGGGACAGGGCTACGAGCAGTACTTC. It yields the protein CASLGQGYEQYF.

This chain connects TRBV29-1 to TRBJ2-3; 8 positions agree with TRBD1. J gave up 0 bases and V 4 bases, and 3 bases lay outside the gene matches. Per germline, CDR1 SQVTM and CDR2 ANQGSEA. The CDR3 loop spans 14 amino acids. The CDR3 protein is CSVVDRGSTDTQYF. The DNA for the CDR3 is TGCAGCGTTGTCGACAGGGGCAGCACAGATACGCAGTATTTT.

This clonotype came up many times. The V and J genes are TRBV5-6 and TRBJ2-2; D is unresolved. V shed 2 bases and J shed 6 bases, with 5 bases lying between them. The CDR3 is 12 amino acids. The germline V gene encodes CDR1 SGHDT and CDR2 YYEEEE. The CDR3 here is CASSLGSGELFF. CDR3 nucleotide sequence: TGTGCCAGCAGCTTAGGGTCCGGGGAGCTGTTTTTT.

This clonotype has only a few counts. V usage is TRBV6-2 or TRBV6-3 and J usage is TRBJ1-1; D unresolved. The CDR3 covers 14 residues. In germline, CDR1 is MNHEY, CDR2 SVGEGT. Between the trimmed V and J ends, which lost 6 bases and 0 bases, there was a span of 11 bases. The CDR3 spells CASRGTYLNTEAFF. Written as DNA, the CDR3 is TGTGCCAGCAGGGGCACTTACTTGAACACTGAAGCTTTCTTT.

This chain joins TRBV28 and TRBJ2-1; 9 positions match TRBD2. This CDR3 is 17 amino acids long. J was trimmed by 0 bases and V by 4 bases; bases with no gene match: 7. Germline loops: CDR1 MDHEN, CDR2 SYDVKM. The CDR3 reads CASSSPLAGSSYNEQFF. Here the CDR3 DNA reads TGTGCCAGCAGTTCTCCCCTAGCGGGGAGCTCCTACAATGAGCAGTTCTTC. The whole variable domain, filled in from reference TRBV28 and TRBJ2-1, reads DVKVTQSSRYLVKRTGEKVFLECVQDMDHENMFWYRQDPGLGLRLIYFSYDVKMKEKGDIPEGYSVSREKKERFSLILESASTNQTSMYLCASSSPLAGSSYNEQFFGPGTRLTVL.

The V gene is TRBV6-5, the J gene TRBJ2-4, with D hard to call. This CDR3 comprises 19 residues. Germline CDR1 and CDR2: MNHEY and SVGAGI. V was trimmed by 4 bases and J by 0 bases, leaving 22 bases between them. The CDR3 reads CASSFDGVSPIVAKNIQYF. CDR3 sequence (DNA): TGTGCCAGCAGTTTCGATGGGGTGTCCCCAATTGTAGCCAAAAACATTCAGTACTTC.

The CDR3 region has the DNA TGCGCCAGCAGCAGACTAGCGGGACCTACTGGGGTCGCCGGGGAGCTGTTTTTT. The encoded protein is CASSRLAGPTGVAGELFF. The chain is built from TRBV5-1 and TRBJ2-2; 11 bases are a match to TRBD2. With 4 bases clipped from V and 6 bases from J, the junction kept 14 bases outside the gene matches. The CDR3 totals 18 residues. The germline CDR1 and CDR2 sequences are SGHRS and YFSETQ.

This clonotype was seen a handful of times. The chain uses TRBV10-3 and TRBJ1-2, with TRBD1 matching over 9 bases. With V trimmed by 2 bases and J by 1 base, 2 bases remained unmatched. The CDR3 sequence is 15 residues long. Germline values: CDR1 ENHRY, CDR2 SYGVKD. CDR3 amino acids: CAISEGTGINYGYTF. The DNA for the CDR3 is TGTGCCATCAGTGAGGGGACAGGGATTAACTATGGCTACACCTTC.

The chain employs TRBV6-2 or TRBV6-3 and TRBJ2-1; D is perhaps TRBD1 (6 bases). Trimming took 2 bases from V and 4 from J, leaving 12 bases between them. The CDR3 runs to 15 residues. Germline V gene lookup returns CDR1 MNHEY and CDR2 SVGEGT. The CDR3 bases are TGTGCCAGCAGTTACCCCCAGGACAGTTACAATGAGCAGTTCTTC. This sequence encodes CASSYPQDSYNEQFF.

The chain uses TRBV7-9 and TRBJ2-3; D ambiguous. Deletions cut 7 bases from V and 0 bases from J, with 11 bases between. Germline V gives CDR1 SEHNR, CDR2 FQNEAQ (reference sequence). The CDR3 runs 14 residues. The CDR3 nucleotides read TGTGCCAGCAAGGGCGGATCTAGCACAGATACGCAGTATTTT. This codes for CASKGGSSTDTQYF.

The J gene is TRBJ2-2, the V gene TRBV27; TRBD2 might be the D (6 bases). The CDR3 runs to 14 residues. V shed 5 bases and J shed 3 bases, with 10 bases lying between them. The germline V gene encodes CDR1 MNHEY and CDR2 SMNVEV (reference sequence). The CDR3 DNA is TGTGCCAGCAGTCGGGGAGGCTACACCGGGGAGCTGTTTTTT. This translates into CASSRGGYTGELFF.

This clonotype was seen a handful of times. The gene calls are TRBV4-3 and TRBJ2-1, with D unresolved. Deletions cut 1 base from V and 4 bases from J, with 8 bases between. This CDR3 contains 14 residues. The germline V gene has CDR1 LGHNA and CDR2 YSLEER. This CDR3 is CASSQAGPYNEQFF. The CDR3 DNA reads as TGCGCCAGCAGCCAAGCGGGTCCATACAATGAGCAGTTCTTC.

A few counts support this clonotype. The rearrangement uses TRBV27 and TRBJ2-1, with a tentative D call TRBD2 (5 bases). The CDR3 consists of 16 residues. Germline values: CDR1 MNHEY, CDR2 SMNVEV (reference sequence). V was shortened by 5 bases and J by 1 base, with 15 bases between the two germline ends. The CDR3 DNA reads TGTGCCAGCAGTCTAGCTTCCTTTGGGTCCTACAATGAGCAGTTCTTC. This translates into CASSLASFGSYNEQFF.

The chain uses TRBV2 and TRBJ1-1, with D maybe TRBD1 (5 bases). V dropped 8 bases and J dropped 0 bases, with 13 bases sitting between them. The V gene's germline CDR1 is SNHLY and CDR2 FYNNEI. The CDR3 sequence is 14 residues long. The CDR3 sequence: CASGRDVMNTEAFF. CDR3 sequence (DNA): TGTGCCAGCGGTCGGGACGTGATGAACACTGAAGCTTTCTTT.

The V call is TRBV6-2 or TRBV6-3, the J call TRBJ2-7; 7 bases match TRBD1. The ends lost 7 bases at V and 2 bases at J; junction bases unmatched: 5. Looked up from germline, CDR1 is MNHEY and CDR2 is SVGEGT. The CDR3 runs to 13 residues. CDR3 residues: CASNRDSTYEQYF. The CDR3 DNA reads TGTGCCAGCAACAGGGACAGCACCTACGAGCAGTACTTC.

The rearrangement links TRBV2 to TRBJ2-7, with a weak D call TRBD1 (6 bases). Germline V CDR1 and CDR2: SNHLY, FYNNEI. CDR3 size: 16 residues. Deletions cut 7 bases from V and 3 bases from J, with 22 bases between. The CDR3 loop reads CASTPVQGQRIYEQYF. CDR3 DNA sequence: TGTGCCAGCACCCCTGTCCAGGGACAAAGAATCTACGAGCAGTACTTC.